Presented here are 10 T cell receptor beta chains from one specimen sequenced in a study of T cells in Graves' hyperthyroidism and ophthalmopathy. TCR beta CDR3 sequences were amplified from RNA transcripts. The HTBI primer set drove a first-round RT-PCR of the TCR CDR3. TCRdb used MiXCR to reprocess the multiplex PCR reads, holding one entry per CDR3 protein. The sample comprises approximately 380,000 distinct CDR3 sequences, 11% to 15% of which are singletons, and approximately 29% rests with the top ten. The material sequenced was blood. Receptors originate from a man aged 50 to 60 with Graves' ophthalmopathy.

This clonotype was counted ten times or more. The CDR3 is CASSYLWGVPINTDTQYF. CDR3 bases: TGTGCCAGCAGCTACCTATGGGGGGTACCTATCAACACAGATACGCAGTATTTT. The chain carries TRBV11-2 and TRBJ2-3; D is possibly TRBD2 (6 bases). The V and J ends lost 4 bases and 2 bases respectively, with 22 bases between them. The CDR3 covers 18 residues. Germline loops: CDR1 SGHAT, CDR2 FQNNGV.

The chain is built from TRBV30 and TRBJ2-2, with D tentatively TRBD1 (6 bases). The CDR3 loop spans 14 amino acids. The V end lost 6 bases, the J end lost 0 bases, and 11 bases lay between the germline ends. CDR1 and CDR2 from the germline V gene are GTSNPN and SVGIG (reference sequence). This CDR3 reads CACPGHSNTGELFF. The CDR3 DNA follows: TGTGCCTGCCCGGGACATTCGAACACCGGGGAGCTGTTTTTT.

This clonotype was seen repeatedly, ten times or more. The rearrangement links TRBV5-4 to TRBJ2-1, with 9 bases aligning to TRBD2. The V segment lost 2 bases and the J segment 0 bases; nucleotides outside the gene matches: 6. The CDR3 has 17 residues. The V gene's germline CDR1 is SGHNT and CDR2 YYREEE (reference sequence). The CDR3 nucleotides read TGTGCCAGCAGCTTAGGTAGCGGGAGCACCTCCTACAATGAGCAGTTCTTC. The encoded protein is CASSLGSGSTSYNEQFF.

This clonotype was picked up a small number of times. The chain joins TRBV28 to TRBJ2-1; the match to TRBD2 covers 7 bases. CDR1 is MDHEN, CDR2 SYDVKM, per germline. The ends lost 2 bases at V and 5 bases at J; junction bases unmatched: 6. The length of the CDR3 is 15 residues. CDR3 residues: CASSLAGAYNNEQFF. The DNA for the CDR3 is TGTGCCAGCAGTTTAGCGGGAGCCTATAACAATGAGCAGTTCTTC.

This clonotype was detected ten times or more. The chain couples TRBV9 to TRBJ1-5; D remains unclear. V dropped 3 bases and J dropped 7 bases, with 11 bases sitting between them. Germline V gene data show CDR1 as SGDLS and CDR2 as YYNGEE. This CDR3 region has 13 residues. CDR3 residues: CASSASPGQPQHF. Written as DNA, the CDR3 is TGTGCCAGCAGCGCCAGCCCCGGCCAGCCCCAGCATTTT.

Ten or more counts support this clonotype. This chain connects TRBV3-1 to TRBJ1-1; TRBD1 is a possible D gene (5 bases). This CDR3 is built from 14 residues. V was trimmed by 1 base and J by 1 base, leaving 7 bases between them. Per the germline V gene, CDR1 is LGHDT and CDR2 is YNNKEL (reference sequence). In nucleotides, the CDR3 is TGTGCCAGCAGCCAAGGACAGACGAACACTGAAGCTTTCTTT. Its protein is CASSQGQTNTEAFF.

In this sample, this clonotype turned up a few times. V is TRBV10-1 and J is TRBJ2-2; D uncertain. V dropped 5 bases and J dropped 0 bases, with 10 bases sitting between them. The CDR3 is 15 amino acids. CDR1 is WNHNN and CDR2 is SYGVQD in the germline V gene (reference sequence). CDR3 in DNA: TGCGCCAGCAGTAAGAAAAAAACGAACACCGGGGAGCTGTTTTTT. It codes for CASSKKKTNTGELFF.

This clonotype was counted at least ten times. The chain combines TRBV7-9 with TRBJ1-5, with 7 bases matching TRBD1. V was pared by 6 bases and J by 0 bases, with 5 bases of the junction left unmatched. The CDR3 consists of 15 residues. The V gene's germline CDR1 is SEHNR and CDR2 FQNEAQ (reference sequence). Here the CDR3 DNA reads TGTGCCAGCAGTCTAGGGACAGATAGCAATCAGCCCCAGCATTTT. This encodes CASSLGTDSNQPQHF.

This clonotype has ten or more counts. DNA of the CDR3: TGCAGTGCTAGAGATCTCGGAGGGATGAACACTGAAGCTTTCTTT. Its translation is CSARDLGGMNTEAFF. The chain recombines TRBV20-1 with TRBJ1-1; D is unresolved. V dropped 0 bases and J dropped 0 bases, with 11 bases sitting between them. Germline assignment: CDR1 DFQATT and CDR2 SNEGSKA (reference sequence). The CDR3 totals 15 residues.

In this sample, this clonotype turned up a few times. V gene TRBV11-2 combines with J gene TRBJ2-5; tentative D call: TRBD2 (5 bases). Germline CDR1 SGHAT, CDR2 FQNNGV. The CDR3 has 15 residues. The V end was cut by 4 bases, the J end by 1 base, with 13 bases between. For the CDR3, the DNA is TGTGCCAGCAGCTCAAGCGGCGGCAGCCAAGAGACCCAGTACTTC. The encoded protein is CASSSSGGSQETQYF.